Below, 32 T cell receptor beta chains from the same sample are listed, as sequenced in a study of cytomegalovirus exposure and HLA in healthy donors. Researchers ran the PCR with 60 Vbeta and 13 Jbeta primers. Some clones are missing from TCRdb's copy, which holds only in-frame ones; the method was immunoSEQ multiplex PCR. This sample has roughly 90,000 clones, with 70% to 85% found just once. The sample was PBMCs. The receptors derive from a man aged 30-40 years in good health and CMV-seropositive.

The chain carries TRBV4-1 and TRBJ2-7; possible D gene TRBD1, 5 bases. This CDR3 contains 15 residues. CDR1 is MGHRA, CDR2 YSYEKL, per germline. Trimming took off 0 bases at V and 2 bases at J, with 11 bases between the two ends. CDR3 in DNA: TGCGCCAGCAGCCAAGAGGACATACCGGCCTACGAGCAGTACTTC. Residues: CASSQEDIPAYEQYF.

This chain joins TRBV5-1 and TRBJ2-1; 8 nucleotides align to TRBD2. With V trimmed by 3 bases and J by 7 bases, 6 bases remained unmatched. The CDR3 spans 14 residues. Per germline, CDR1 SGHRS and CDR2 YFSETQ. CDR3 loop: CASSSRGGWNEQFF. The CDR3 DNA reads TGCGCCAGCAGCTCCCGGGGGGGGTGGAATGAGCAGTTCTTC.

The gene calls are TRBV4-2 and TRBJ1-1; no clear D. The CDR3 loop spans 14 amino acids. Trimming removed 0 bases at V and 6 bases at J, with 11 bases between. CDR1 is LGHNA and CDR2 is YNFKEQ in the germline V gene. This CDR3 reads CASSQDSAGPEAFF. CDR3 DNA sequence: TGTGCCAGCAGCCAAGACAGCGCTGGCCCTGAAGCTTTCTTT.

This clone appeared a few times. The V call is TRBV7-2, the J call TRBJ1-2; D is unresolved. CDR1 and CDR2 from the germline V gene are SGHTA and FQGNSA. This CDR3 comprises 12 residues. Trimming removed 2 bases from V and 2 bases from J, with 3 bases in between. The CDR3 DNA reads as TGTGCCAGCAGCTTACTAAACTATGGCTACACCTTC. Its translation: CASSLLNYGYTF.

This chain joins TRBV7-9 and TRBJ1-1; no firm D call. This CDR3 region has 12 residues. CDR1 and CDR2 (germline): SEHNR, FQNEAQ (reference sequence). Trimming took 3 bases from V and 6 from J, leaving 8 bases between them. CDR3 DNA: TGTGCCAGCAGCTTTTCACTCCCTGAAGCTTTCTTT. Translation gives CASSFSLPEAFF.

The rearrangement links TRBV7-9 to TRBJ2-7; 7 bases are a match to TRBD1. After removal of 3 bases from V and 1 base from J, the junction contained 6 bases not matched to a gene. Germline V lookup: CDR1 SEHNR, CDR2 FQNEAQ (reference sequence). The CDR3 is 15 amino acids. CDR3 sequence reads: CASSFEGAQSYEQYF. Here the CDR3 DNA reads TGTGCCAGCAGCTTTGAGGGGGCCCAATCCTACGAGCAGTACTTC.

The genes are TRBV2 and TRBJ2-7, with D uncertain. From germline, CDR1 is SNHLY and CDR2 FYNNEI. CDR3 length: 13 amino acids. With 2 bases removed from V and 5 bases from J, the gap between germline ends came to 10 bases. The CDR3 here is CASSERSFNEQYF. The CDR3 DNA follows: TGTGCCAGCAGTGAAAGAAGCTTCAACGAGCAGTACTTC.

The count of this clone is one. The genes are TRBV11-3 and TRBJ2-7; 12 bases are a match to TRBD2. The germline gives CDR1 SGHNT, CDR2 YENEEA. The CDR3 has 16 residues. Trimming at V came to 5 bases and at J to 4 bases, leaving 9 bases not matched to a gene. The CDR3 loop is CASSPGLAGPSYEQYF. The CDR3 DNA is TGTGCCAGCAGCCCCGGACTAGCGGGACCGTCTTACGAGCAGTACTTC.

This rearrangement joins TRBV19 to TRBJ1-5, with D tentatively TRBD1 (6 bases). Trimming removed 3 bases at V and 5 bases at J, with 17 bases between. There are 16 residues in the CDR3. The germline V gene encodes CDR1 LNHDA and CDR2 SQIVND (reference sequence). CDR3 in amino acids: CASSIGQQGGDQPQHF. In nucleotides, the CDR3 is TGTGCCAGTAGTATCGGGCAACAGGGTGGCGATCAGCCCCAGCATTTT.

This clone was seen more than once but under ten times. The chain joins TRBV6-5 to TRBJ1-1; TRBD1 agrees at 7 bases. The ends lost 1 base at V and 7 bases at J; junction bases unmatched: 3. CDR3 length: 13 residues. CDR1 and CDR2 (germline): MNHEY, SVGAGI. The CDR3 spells CASSYLRTGEAFF. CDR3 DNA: TGTGCCAGCAGTTACTTGAGGACAGGTGAAGCTTTCTTT.

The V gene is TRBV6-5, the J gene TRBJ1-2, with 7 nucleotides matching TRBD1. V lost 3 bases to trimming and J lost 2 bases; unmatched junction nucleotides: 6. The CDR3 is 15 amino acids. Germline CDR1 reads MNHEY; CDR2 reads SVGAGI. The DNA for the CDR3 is TGTGCCAGCAGTTATTGGACAGGATCAAACTATGGCTACACCTTC. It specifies CASSYWTGSNYGYTF.

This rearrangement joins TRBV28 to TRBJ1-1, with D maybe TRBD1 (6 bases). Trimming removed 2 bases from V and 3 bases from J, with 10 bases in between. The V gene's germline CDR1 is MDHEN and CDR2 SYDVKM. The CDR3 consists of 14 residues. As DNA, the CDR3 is TGTGCCAGCAGTTTACCCCAGGGGTACACTGAAGCTTTCTTT. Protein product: CASSLPQGYTEAFF.

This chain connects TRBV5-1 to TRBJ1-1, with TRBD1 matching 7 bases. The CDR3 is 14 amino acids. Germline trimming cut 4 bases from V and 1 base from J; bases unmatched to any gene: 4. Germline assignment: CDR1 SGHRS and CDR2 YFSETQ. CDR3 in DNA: TGCGCCAGCAGCATCGGGACAGCGAACACTGAAGCTTTCTTT. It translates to CASSIGTANTEAFF.

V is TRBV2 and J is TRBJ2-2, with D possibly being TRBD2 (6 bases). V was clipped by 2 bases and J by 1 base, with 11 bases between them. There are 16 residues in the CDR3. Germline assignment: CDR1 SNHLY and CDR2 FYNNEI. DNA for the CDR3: TGTGCCAGCAGTGAACATGCGGGACGGAACACCGGGGAGCTGTTTTTT. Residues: CASSEHAGRNTGELFF.

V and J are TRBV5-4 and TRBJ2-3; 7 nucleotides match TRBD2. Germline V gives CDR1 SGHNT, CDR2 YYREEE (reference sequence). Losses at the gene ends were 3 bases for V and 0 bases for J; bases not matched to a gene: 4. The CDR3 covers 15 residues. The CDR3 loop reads CASSSPGGSTDTQYF. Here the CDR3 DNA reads TGTGCCAGCAGCTCCCCGGGGGGTAGCACAGATACGCAGTATTTT.

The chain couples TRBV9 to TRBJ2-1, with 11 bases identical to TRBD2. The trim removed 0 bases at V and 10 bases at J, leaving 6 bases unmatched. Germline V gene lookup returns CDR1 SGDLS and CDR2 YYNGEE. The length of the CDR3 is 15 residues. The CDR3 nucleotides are TGTGCCAGCAGCGTAGATGGTAGCGGGAGGGGAGAGCAGTTCTTC. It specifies CASSVDGSGRGEQFF. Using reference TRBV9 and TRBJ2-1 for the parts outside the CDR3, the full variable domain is DSGVTQTPKHLITATGQRVTLRCSPRSGDLSVYWYQQSLDQGLQFLIQYYNGEERAKGNILERFSAQQFPDLHSELNLSSLELGDSALYFCASSVDGSGRGEQFFGPGTRLTVL.

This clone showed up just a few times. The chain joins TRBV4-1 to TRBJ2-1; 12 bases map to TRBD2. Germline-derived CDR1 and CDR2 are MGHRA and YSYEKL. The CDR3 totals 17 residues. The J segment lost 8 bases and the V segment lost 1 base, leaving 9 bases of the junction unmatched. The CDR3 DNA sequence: TGCGCCAGCAGCCAAGTTCCTAGCGGGGGGGCCGGGTATGAGCAGTTCTTC. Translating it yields CASSQVPSGGAGYEQFF.

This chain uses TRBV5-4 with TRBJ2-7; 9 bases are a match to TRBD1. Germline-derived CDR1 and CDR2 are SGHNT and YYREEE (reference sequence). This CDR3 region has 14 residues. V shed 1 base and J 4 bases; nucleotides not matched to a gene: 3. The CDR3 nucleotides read TGTGCCAGCAGCTTGCGGACAGGGGATTACGAGCAGTACTTC. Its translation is CASSLRTGDYEQYF. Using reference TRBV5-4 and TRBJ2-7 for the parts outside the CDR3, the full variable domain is ETGVTQSPTHLIKTRGQQVTLRCSSQSGHNTVSWYQQALGQGPQFIFQYYREEENGRGNFPPRFSGLQFPNYSSELNVNALELDDSALYLCASSLRTGDYEQYFGPGTRLTVT.

DNA for the CDR3: TGCGCCAGCAGCTTCGGGACAGTCCAAGAGACCCAGTACTTC. Its protein product is CASSFGTVQETQYF. The chain joins TRBV5-1 to TRBJ2-5; 7 bases fit TRBD1. The CDR3 extends over 14 amino acids. The V and J ends lost 2 bases and 1 base, in that order; junction bases with no gene match: 2. Germline CDR1 reads SGHRS; CDR2 reads YFSETQ.

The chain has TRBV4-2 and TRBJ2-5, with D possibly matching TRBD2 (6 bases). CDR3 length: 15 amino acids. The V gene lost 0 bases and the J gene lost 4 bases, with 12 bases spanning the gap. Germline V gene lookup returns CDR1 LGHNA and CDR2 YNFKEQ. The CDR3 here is CASSQDGLAAETQYF. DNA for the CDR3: TGTGCCAGCAGCCAAGACGGGTTAGCGGCAGAGACCCAGTACTTC.

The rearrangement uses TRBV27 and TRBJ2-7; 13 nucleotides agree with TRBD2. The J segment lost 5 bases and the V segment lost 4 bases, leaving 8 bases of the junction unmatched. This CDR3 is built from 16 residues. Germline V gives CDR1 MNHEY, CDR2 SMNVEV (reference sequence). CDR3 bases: TGTGCCAGCAGTTATACCGGGACTAGCGGGACCCACGAGCAGTACTTC. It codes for CASSYTGTSGTHEQYF.

The CDR3 region is CASSLAGEADEQYF. DNA of the CDR3: TGTGCCAGCAGCTTAGCGGGCGAAGCCGACGAGCAGTACTTC. The chain employs TRBV7-7 and TRBJ2-7; the D is unclear. CDR3 size: 14 residues. V was cut by 0 bases and J by 5 bases, with 11 bases left in between. Germline-derived CDR1 and CDR2 are SSHAT and FNYEAQ (reference sequence).

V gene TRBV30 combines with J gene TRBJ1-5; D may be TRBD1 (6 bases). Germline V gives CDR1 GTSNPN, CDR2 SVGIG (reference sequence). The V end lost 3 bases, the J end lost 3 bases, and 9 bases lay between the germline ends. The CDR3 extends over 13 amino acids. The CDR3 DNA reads TGTGCCTGGAGGGGGGACATCAATCAGCCCCAGCATTTT. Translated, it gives CAWRGDINQPQHF.

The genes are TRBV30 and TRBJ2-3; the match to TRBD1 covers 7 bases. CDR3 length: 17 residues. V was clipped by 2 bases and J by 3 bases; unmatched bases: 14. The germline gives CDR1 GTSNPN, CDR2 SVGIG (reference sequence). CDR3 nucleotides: TGTGCCTGGAGTCTCCGGGACAGCCCCCGGGGAACAGATACGCAGTATTTT. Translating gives CAWSLRDSPRGTDTQYF.

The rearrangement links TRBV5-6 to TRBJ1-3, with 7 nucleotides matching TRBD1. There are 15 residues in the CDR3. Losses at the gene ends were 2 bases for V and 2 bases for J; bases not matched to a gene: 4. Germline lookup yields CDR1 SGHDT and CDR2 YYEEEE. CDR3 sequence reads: CASSFSGGPGNTIYF. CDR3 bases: TGTGCCAGCAGCTTCTCAGGGGGACCTGGAAACACCATATATTTT.

The CDR3 DNA follows: TGCAGCGTTGGAGACAGTAGCAATCAGCCCCAGCATTTT. Its translation: CSVGDSSNQPQHF. The V call is TRBV29-1, the J call TRBJ1-5, with D possibly matching TRBD1 (5 bases). Germline values: CDR1 SQVTM, CDR2 ANQGSEA. This CDR3 region has 13 residues. V was pared by 4 bases and J by 0 bases, with 7 bases between. Supplemented by reference TRBV29-1 and TRBJ1-5, the full variable domain reads SAVISQKPSRDICQRGTSLTIQCQVDSQVTMMFWYRQQPGQSLTLIATANQGSEATYESGFVIDKFPISRPNLTFSTLTVSNMSPEDSSIYLCSVGDSSNQPQHFGDGTRLSIL.

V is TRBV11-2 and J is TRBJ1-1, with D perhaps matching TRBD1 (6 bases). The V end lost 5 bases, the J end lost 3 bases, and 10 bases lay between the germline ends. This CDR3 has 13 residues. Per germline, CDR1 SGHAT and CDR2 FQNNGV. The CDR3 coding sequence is TGTGCCAGCAGCCGAACAGGGCACACTGAAGCTTTCTTT. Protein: CASSRTGHTEAFF.

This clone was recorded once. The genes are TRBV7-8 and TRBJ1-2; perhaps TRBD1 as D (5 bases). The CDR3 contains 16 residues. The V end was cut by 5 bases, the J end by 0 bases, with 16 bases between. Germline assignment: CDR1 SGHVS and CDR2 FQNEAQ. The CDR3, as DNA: TGTGCCAGCAGCAGCTTATGGGGGGATTCTAACTATGGCTACACCTTC. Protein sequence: CASSSLWGDSNYGYTF.

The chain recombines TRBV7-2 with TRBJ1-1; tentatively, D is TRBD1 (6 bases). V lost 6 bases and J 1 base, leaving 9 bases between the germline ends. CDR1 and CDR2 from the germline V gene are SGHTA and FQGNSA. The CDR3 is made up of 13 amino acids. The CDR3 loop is CASRRTANTEAFF. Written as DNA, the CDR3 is TGTGCCAGCAGGAGGACAGCGAACACTGAAGCTTTCTTT. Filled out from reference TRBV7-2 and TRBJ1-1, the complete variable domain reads GAGVSQSPSNKVTEKGKDVELRCDPISGHTALYWYRQSLGQGLEFLIYFQGNSAPDKSGLPSDRFSAERTGGSVSTLTIQRTQQEDSAVYLCASRRTANTEAFFGQGTRLTVV.

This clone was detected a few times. The CDR3 DNA follows: TGTGCCAGCAGCGTGGGGGGGGCTCTTGCCGGGGAGCTGTTTTTT. As protein: CASSVGGALAGELFF. V and J are TRBV9 and TRBJ2-2; D perhaps matches TRBD2 (7 bases). Germline V gene sequence: CDR1 SGDLS, CDR2 YYNGEE. The CDR3 runs 15 residues. Trimming pared 2 bases from V and 6 bases from J, leaving 14 bases between.

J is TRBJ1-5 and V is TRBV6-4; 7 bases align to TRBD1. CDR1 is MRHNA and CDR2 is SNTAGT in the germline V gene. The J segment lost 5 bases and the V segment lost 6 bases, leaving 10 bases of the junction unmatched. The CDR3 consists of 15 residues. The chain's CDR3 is CASRRGRGSDQPQHF. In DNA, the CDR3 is TGTGCCAGCAGAAGGGGGCGAGGAAGTGATCAGCCCCAGCATTTT.

The CDR3 loop reads CASSTTSGDPDTQYF. Here the CDR3 DNA reads TGTGCCAGCTCGACGACTAGCGGAGATCCCGATACGCAGTATTTT. The genes are TRBV18 and TRBJ2-3, with 9 bases that match TRBD2. The CDR3 loop spans 15 amino acids. Per germline, CDR1 KGHSH and CDR2 LQKENI. The V segment lost 6 bases and the J segment 6 bases; nucleotides outside the gene matches: 10.